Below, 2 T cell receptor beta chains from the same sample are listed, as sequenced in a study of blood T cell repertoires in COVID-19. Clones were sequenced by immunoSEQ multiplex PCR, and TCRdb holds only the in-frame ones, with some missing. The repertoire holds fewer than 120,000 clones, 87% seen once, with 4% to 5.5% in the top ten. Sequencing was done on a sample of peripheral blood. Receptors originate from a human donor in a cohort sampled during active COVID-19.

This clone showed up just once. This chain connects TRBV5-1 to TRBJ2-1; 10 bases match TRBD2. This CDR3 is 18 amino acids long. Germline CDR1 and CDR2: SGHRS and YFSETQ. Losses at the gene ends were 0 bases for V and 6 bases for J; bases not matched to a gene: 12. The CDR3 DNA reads TGCGCCAGCAGCTTGGTCGGTAGCGGGAGGATAGGGGCCAATGAGCAGTTCTTC. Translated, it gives CASSLVGSGRIGANEQFF.

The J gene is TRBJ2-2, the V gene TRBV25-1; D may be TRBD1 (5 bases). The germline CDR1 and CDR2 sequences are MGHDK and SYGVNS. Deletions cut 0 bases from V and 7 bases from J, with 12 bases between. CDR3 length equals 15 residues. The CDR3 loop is CASSEYEGAGGELFF. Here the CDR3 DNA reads TGTGCCAGCAGTGAATATGAAGGGGCCGGCGGGGAGCTGTTTTTT.